This passage covers 29 T cell receptor beta chains from one sample sequenced in a study of a mutant IDH1 vaccine in newly diagnosed glioma. The assay was immunoSEQ multiplex PCR, and TCRdb's table has in-frame clones only and misses some. The table shows roughly 50,000 clones, with more than 65% occurring only once. The time point denotes: week 35, safety follow-up. Every vaccine dose comprised 300 ug of mutant IDH1 20-mer peptide plus topical imiquimod. These receptors' antigens are unknown. This specimen was PBMCs, taken from a glioma patient whose treatment included an IDH1 peptide vaccine. The receptors were sampled from a man in his forties with glioma.

The chain recombines TRBV9 with TRBJ2-1; D perhaps matches TRBD1 (6 bases). Trimming cost V 3 bases and J 1 base, with 14 bases left between them. Germline CDR1 is SGDLS and CDR2 is YYNGEE. The CDR3 has 16 amino acids. The CDR3 loop is CASSAYREGSYNEQFF. For the CDR3, the DNA is TGTGCCAGCAGCGCCTACAGGGAAGGGTCCTACAATGAGCAGTTCTTC. Supplemented by reference TRBV9 and TRBJ2-1, the full variable domain reads DSGVTQTPKHLITATGQRVTLRCSPRSGDLSVYWYQQSLDQGLQFLIQYYNGEERAKGNILERFSAQQFPDLHSELNLSSLELGDSALYFCASSAYREGSYNEQFFGPGTRLTVL.

The CDR3 region is CASRMTSQETQYF. The CDR3 DNA reads TGTGCCAGCAGGATGACTAGTCAAGAGACCCAGTACTTC. The J gene is TRBJ2-5, the V gene TRBV6-5, with a tentative D call TRBD2 (6 bases). Trimming took off 6 bases at V and 2 bases at J, with 10 bases between the two ends. The CDR3 sequence is 13 residues long. The germline CDR1 and CDR2 sequences are MNHEY and SVGAGI.

V gene TRBV5-1 combines with J gene TRBJ1-2, with a tentative D call TRBD1 (5 bases). The CDR3 contains 15 residues. Trimming shortened V by 4 bases and J by 0 bases, and 13 bases separated the two germline ends. Looked up from germline, CDR1 is SGHRS and CDR2 is YFSETQ. This CDR3 reads CASSREGVSNYGYTF. DNA for the CDR3: TGCGCCAGCAGCCGCGAAGGGGTATCTAACTATGGCTACACCTTC.

This chain joins TRBV2 and TRBJ2-7; D uncertain. The CDR3 consists of 11 residues. Germline V gene lookup returns CDR1 SNHLY and CDR2 FYNNEI. Trimming removed 5 bases from V and 3 bases from J, with 5 bases in between. The CDR3 nucleotides read TGTGCCAGCAGTCTTGACTACGAGCAGTACTTC. Translating gives CASSLDYEQYF.

The chain uses TRBV6-5 and TRBJ1-5; D remains unclear. The CDR3 runs 13 residues. The germline V gene has CDR1 MNHEY and CDR2 SVGAGI. V was clipped by 6 bases and J by 0 bases, with 6 bases between them. The CDR3 DNA sequence: TGTGCCAGCAGGCCGTTTAGCAATCAGCCCCAGCATTTT. Its protein product is CASRPFSNQPQHF.

The V and J genes are TRBV5-6 and TRBJ1-2, with a tentative D call TRBD1 (5 bases). Germline-derived CDR1 and CDR2 are SGHDT and YYEEEE. Trimming cost V 4 bases and J 8 bases, with 12 bases left between them. The CDR3 is 12 amino acids. The CDR3 DNA reads as TGTGCCAGCAGCGGTGGGGACGGCGGCTACACCTTC. Its translation: CASSGGDGGYTF.

V gene TRBV7-9 combines with J gene TRBJ1-1, with 8 bases that match TRBD1. V was clipped by 6 bases and J by 2 bases; unmatched bases: 14. The CDR3 has 17 residues. CDR1 SEHNR and CDR2 FQNEAQ come from the germline V gene (reference sequence). The CDR3 nucleotides are TGTGCCAGCAGTCCCAATCAGGGGGCGGAAAGAAACACTGAAGCTTTCTTT. Translated, it gives CASSPNQGAERNTEAFF.

J is TRBJ2-3 and V is TRBV2; D may be TRBD2 (5 bases). The CDR3 is 12 residues long. Germline values: CDR1 SNHLY, CDR2 FYNNEI. V lost 5 bases and J 5 bases, leaving 8 bases between the germline ends. The CDR3 bases are TGTGCCAGCAGTTGGGGAGAAGATACGCAGTATTTT. Translated: CASSWGEDTQYF. The entire variable domain, with the rest obtained from reference TRBV2 and TRBJ2-3, is as follows: EPEVTQTPSHQVTQMGQEVILRCVPISNHLYFYWYRQILGQKVEFLVSFYNNEISEKSEIFDDQFSVERPDGSNFTLKIRSTKLEDSAMYFCASSWGEDTQYFGPGTRLTVL.

The chain carries TRBV7-9 and TRBJ1-5; TRBD1 is a possible D gene (6 bases). The CDR3 is 13 amino acids. V gave up 5 bases and J gave up 5 bases, with 10 bases separating them. Germline loops: CDR1 SEHNR, CDR2 FQNEAQ (reference sequence). The CDR3 region is CASSTDSYQPQHF. CDR3 bases: TGTGCCAGCAGCACGGACAGCTATCAGCCCCAGCATTTT.

The CDR3 DNA reads TGTGCCAGCAGTTTCTTGGGACAGGGGCGGGTCGACGAGCAGTACTTC. Protein product: CASSFLGQGRVDEQYF. The rearrangement uses TRBV27 and TRBJ2-7; 10 bases are shared with TRBD1. The CDR3 runs to 16 residues. After removal of 3 bases from V and 5 bases from J, the junction contained 10 bases not matched to a gene. The V gene's germline CDR1 is MNHEY and CDR2 SMNVEV (reference sequence).

The J gene is TRBJ1-5, the V gene TRBV10-3, with a weak D call TRBD1 (5 bases). Germline CDR1 and CDR2: ENHRY and SYGVKD. Trimming removed 3 bases at V and 4 bases at J, with 7 bases between. The CDR3 has 13 amino acids. In DNA form, the CDR3 reads TGTGCCATCAGTGACCCAGGGAATCAGCCCCAGCATTTT. This sequence encodes CAISDPGNQPQHF.

This rearrangement joins TRBV30 to TRBJ2-2; D may be TRBD1 or TRBD2 (5 bases each). The CDR3 contains 12 residues. Per the germline V gene, CDR1 is GTSNPN and CDR2 is SVGIG (reference sequence). The ends were cut back, 1 base at V and 5 bases at J, with 5 bases in the middle. The CDR3 DNA reads as TGTGCCTGGAGTGGGGGGACCGGGGAGCTGTTTTTT. This codes for CAWSGGTGELFF. Full variable domain (remainder filled in from reference TRBV30 and TRBJ2-2): SQTIHQWPATLVQPVGSPLSLECTVEGTSNPNLYWYRQAAGRGLQLLFYSVGIGQISSEVPQNLSASRPQDRQFILSSKKLLLSDSGFYLCAWSGGTGELFFGEGSRLTVL.

The rearrangement joins TRBV2 to TRBJ2-2; D is undetermined. The ends were cut back, 6 bases at V and 1 base at J, with 9 bases in the middle. The germline CDR1 and CDR2 sequences are SNHLY and FYNNEI. This CDR3 has 14 amino acids. DNA of the CDR3: TGTGCCAGCAGGCAGGTCCTGAACACCGGGGAGCTGTTTTTT. This sequence encodes CASRQVLNTGELFF.

This sequence joins TRBV5-8 and TRBJ1-5, with a tentative D call TRBD1 (6 bases). The CDR3 covers 15 residues. Germline V CDR1 and CDR2: SGHTS, YDEGEE. Trimming shortened V by 4 bases and J by 2 bases, and 13 bases separated the two germline ends. In DNA form, the CDR3 reads TGTGCCAGCAGCGCAGGGGTGGCGGGCAATCAGCCCCAGCATTTT. Translated: CASSAGVAGNQPQHF.

The rearrangement links TRBV6-1 to TRBJ1-5; 7 nucleotides line up with TRBD1. Trimming cost V 7 bases and J 6 bases; bases outside gene matches: 9. This CDR3 contains 14 residues. CDR1 is MNHNS, CDR2 SASEGT, per germline. CDR3 bases: TGTGCCAGCACCCCGGGACAGCGGCGTCAGCCCCAGCATTTT. This sequence encodes CASTPGQRRQPQHF.

This chain uses TRBV7-9 with TRBJ1-5, with D perhaps matching TRBD1 (5 bases). CDR1 SEHNR and CDR2 FQNEAQ come from the germline V gene (reference sequence). V lost 1 base and J lost 1, with 5 bases in between. The CDR3 has 14 residues. The CDR3 DNA follows: TGTGCCAGCAGCTTAGAGGGGAGCAATCAGCCCCAGCATTTT. Protein sequence: CASSLEGSNQPQHF. Filled out from reference TRBV7-9 and TRBJ1-5, the complete variable domain reads DTGVSQNPRHKITKRGQNVTFRCDPISEHNRLYWYRQTLGQGPEFLTYFQNEAQLEKSRLLSDRFSAERPKGSFSTLEIQRTEQGDSAMYLCASSLEGSNQPQHFGDGTRLSIL.

In its sample, this clone was seen a few times. The chain recombines TRBV4-1 with TRBJ1-2, with D unclear. This CDR3 contains 16 residues. V was trimmed by 0 bases and J by 3 bases, leaving 14 bases between them. Germline CDR1 is MGHRA and CDR2 is YSYEKL. CDR3 coding DNA: TGCGCCAGCAGCCAAGACCCGGCCCAGGCCTACTATGGCTACACCTTC. This translates into CASSQDPAQAYYGYTF.

As regards this clone: One junction end disagrees with the germline gene, perhaps due to a read error. V gene TRBV7-7 combines with J gene TRBJ2-5, with 8 bases identical to TRBD2. Germline CDR1 reads SSHAT; CDR2 reads FNYEAQ (reference sequence). This CDR3 spans 14 amino acids. The CDR3 reads CASSRLGRGEPQYF. The CDR3 DNA is TGTGCTAGCAGCCGCCTGGGGCGGGGGGAACCCCAGTACTTC.

The chain couples TRBV30 to TRBJ1-2, with D uncertain. The ends were cut back, 7 bases at V and 4 bases at J, with 16 bases in the middle. The CDR3 loop spans 13 amino acids. Germline CDR1 is GTSNPN and CDR2 is SVGIG (reference sequence). CDR3 in DNA: TGTGCCTCGACCGCCAGGAGCGGCTATGGCTACACCTTC. Amino acid sequence: CASTARSGYGYTF.

This sequence joins TRBV6-5 and TRBJ1-2, with 7 bases aligning to TRBD1. This CDR3 has 13 amino acids. Germline V lookup: CDR1 MNHEY, CDR2 SVGAGI. The V gene end was trimmed by 2 bases and the J gene end by 8 bases; junction bases not matched to a gene: 5. The CDR3 DNA follows: TGTGCCAGCAGTTACCTGACAGGGTTAGGCTACACCTTC. The encoded protein is CASSYLTGLGYTF.

The genes are TRBV27 and TRBJ2-7; 7 bases match TRBD1. V lost 6 bases to trimming and J lost 2 bases; unmatched junction nucleotides: 13. This CDR3 comprises 16 residues. Germline-derived CDR1 and CDR2 are MNHEY and SMNVEV (reference sequence). The CDR3 loop reads CASRRSGTEGTYEQYF. The DNA for the CDR3 is TGTGCCAGCAGGCGCTCCGGGACAGAGGGGACCTACGAGCAGTACTTC.

The rearrangement uses TRBV2 and TRBJ2-7; D uncertain. The CDR3 spans 13 residues. Germline V gene lookup returns CDR1 SNHLY and CDR2 FYNNEI. The V and J ends lost 2 bases and 2 bases respectively, with 7 bases between them. The DNA of the CDR3 is TGTGCCAGCAGTGAACAGGAAGCCTACGAGCAGTACTTC. This sequence encodes CASSEQEAYEQYF.

The sample holds one count of this clone. This CDR3 is CSAPSGAQYF. CDR3 in DNA: TGCAGTGCTCCATCCGGGGCCCAGTACTTC. The chain is built from TRBV20-1 and TRBJ2-7; D tentatively fits TRBD1 or TRBD2 (5 bases each). The CDR3 length is 10 residues. Germline lookup yields CDR1 DFQATT and CDR2 SNEGSKA (reference sequence). Trimming shortened V by 5 bases and J by 10 bases, and 12 bases separated the two germline ends.

This clone was counted once. This sequence joins TRBV6-6 and TRBJ2-7; 11 nucleotides agree with TRBD2. Germline lookup yields CDR1 MNHNY and CDR2 SVGAGI (reference sequence). With V trimmed by 6 bases and J by 7 bases, 11 bases remained unmatched. This CDR3 comprises 15 residues. The CDR3 DNA follows: TGTGCCAGCAGACTTAGCGGGGGGGCCCAGAGGGAGCAGTACTTC. Protein: CASRLSGGAQREQYF.

The chain has TRBV19 and TRBJ2-5; D ambiguous. The V end was cut by 3 bases, the J end by 2 bases, with 10 bases between. Germline CDR1 reads LNHDA; CDR2 reads SQIVND (reference sequence). The CDR3 totals 14 residues. CDR3 DNA: TGTGCCAGTAGTATTGAGCACGGACAAGAGACCCAGTACTTC. Its protein product is CASSIEHGQETQYF.

The chain carries TRBV2 and TRBJ2-3, with D maybe TRBD1 (6 bases). Trimming took 2 bases from V and 8 from J, leaving 17 bases between them. The CDR3 covers 15 residues. The germline CDR1 and CDR2 sequences are SNHLY and FYNNEI. The CDR3 here is CASSELQGTQGTQYF. The CDR3 bases are TGTGCCAGCAGTGAATTACAGGGTACTCAGGGTACGCAGTATTTT.

V gene TRBV2 combines with J gene TRBJ1-1, with D tentatively TRBD1 (5 bases). The V end lost 7 bases, the J end lost 0 bases, and 12 bases lay between the germline ends. Germline-derived CDR1 and CDR2 are SNHLY and FYNNEI. The CDR3 has 14 residues. DNA for the CDR3: TGTGCCAGCAATACGGGGGGGGTGAACACTGAAGCTTTCTTT. This sequence encodes CASNTGGVNTEAFF.

The chain has TRBV6-5 and TRBJ2-1; D possibly corresponds to TRBD1 (6 bases). The CDR3 has 14 amino acids. Germline V lookup: CDR1 MNHEY, CDR2 SVGAGI. V was cut by 6 bases and J by 5 bases, with 14 bases left in between. DNA for the CDR3: TGTGCCAGCAGCCTGCGAGGGGGTAACAATGAGCAGTTCTTC. It is translated as CASSLRGGNNEQFF.

The CDR3 reads CASSTRGLDTQYF. The CDR3 DNA sequence: TGTGCCAGTAGTACCAGGGGACTAGATACGCAGTATTTT. V gene TRBV19 combines with J gene TRBJ2-3; D assignment may be TRBD1 or TRBD2 (6 bases each). Trimming stripped 4 bases from V and 5 bases from J, with 10 bases between. In germline, CDR1 is LNHDA, CDR2 SQIVND (reference sequence). CDR3 length equals 13 residues.